These 28 T cell receptor beta chains were sequenced from one sample in a study of neoadjuvant anti-PD-1 for oral cavity cancer. Time point specified: after neoadjuvant nivolumab, at surgical resection. Assay: immunoSEQ multiplex PCR; the TCRdb copy retains only in-frame clones and omits some. Of about 24,000 clones in the sample, 20% to 30% were seen once. The sequenced sample was tumor tissue, obtained after nivolumab (anti-PD-1) treatment. Receptors were obtained from a person aged 40 to 85 with oral cavity squamous cell carcinoma.

This clone has a handful of counts. V usage is TRBV5-8 and J usage is TRBJ2-5; 8 bases agree with TRBD2. Per germline, CDR1 SGHTS and CDR2 YDEGEE. This CDR3 is 14 amino acids long. V dropped 0 bases and J dropped 5; count of bases not matched to a gene: 3. The CDR3 loop reads CASSLAGGEETQYF. The CDR3 coding sequence is TGTGCCAGCAGCTTGGCCGGGGGGGAGGAGACCCAGTACTTC.

The sample holds a few counts of this clone. J is TRBJ2-3 and V is TRBV27; perhaps TRBD2 as D (5 bases). This CDR3 comprises 14 residues. Trimming removed 7 bases from V and 1 base from J, with 12 bases in between. Per germline, CDR1 MNHEY and CDR2 SMNVEV (reference sequence). CDR3: CASTQLGGTDTQYF. DNA of the CDR3: TGTGCCAGCACCCAGCTGGGAGGCACAGATACGCAGTATTTT.

The V gene is TRBV15, the J gene TRBJ2-2; perhaps TRBD1 as D (6 bases). This CDR3 spans 16 amino acids. Trimming left V 5 bases short and J 5 bases short, with 18 bases between. CDR1 is LNHNV, CDR2 YYDKDF, per germline (reference sequence). CDR3 region: CATSPRRDTGTGELFF. In DNA form, the CDR3 reads TGTGCCACCAGCCCCCGACGGGACACCGGGACCGGGGAGCTGTTTTTT.

The table lists this clone with many counts. The chain links TRBV6-5 to TRBJ2-2, with D unclear. Trimming took 6 bases from V and 5 from J, leaving 10 bases between them. Germline V gene data show CDR1 as MNHEY and CDR2 as SVGAGI. The CDR3 has 13 residues. The CDR3 sequence is CASRVTLTGELFF. The CDR3 DNA is TGTGCCAGCAGAGTTACATTGACCGGGGAGCTGTTTTTT.

This chain uses TRBV28 with TRBJ1-1, with 8 positions matching TRBD1. CDR3 size: 13 residues. Germline V gene lookup returns CDR1 MDHEN and CDR2 SYDVKM. Trimming took 4 bases from V and 4 from J; bases not matched to a gene: 2. The CDR3 DNA sequence: TGTGCCAGCAGTTATACAGGGGGCACTGAAGCTTTCTTT. Protein product: CASSYTGGTEAFF.

Only a few counts were recorded for this clone. The chain recombines TRBV28 with TRBJ2-1, with a possible D match to TRBD1 (6 bases). Per the germline V gene, CDR1 is MDHEN and CDR2 is SYDVKM. The CDR3 runs 13 residues. Trimming took off 3 bases at V and 4 bases at J, with 7 bases between the two ends. The CDR3 nucleotides are TGTGCCAGCAGTTTGGACAGTTACAATGAGCAGTTCTTC. It translates to CASSLDSYNEQFF.

The V and J genes are TRBV27 and TRBJ1-1; D uncertain. Germline V CDR1 and CDR2: MNHEY, SMNVEV (reference sequence). Trimming left V 5 bases short and J 6 bases short, with 10 bases between. The CDR3 totals 12 residues. CDR3 protein: CASSLPGPEAFF. The CDR3 DNA is TGTGCCAGCAGTCTACCGGGTCCTGAAGCTTTCTTT.

The gene calls are TRBV5-1 and TRBJ2-3; no firm D call. In germline, CDR1 is SGHRS, CDR2 YFSETQ. The CDR3 runs to 14 residues. The V end was cut by 5 bases, the J end by 1 base, with 11 bases between. CDR3 DNA sequence: TGCGCCAGCAGAGCCCTTGGCGGCACAGATACGCAGTATTTT. Translating it yields CASRALGGTDTQYF.

This clone was picked up a small number of times. An end of the junction differs from the germline gene, which may be a read error. J is TRBJ2-5 and V is TRBV5-4, with a weak D call TRBD2 (6 bases). CDR1 SGHNT and CDR2 YYREEE come from the germline V gene (reference sequence). CDR3 length: 12 residues. The CDR3 loop reads CASSYGTSQWHF. CDR3 DNA: TGTGCCAGCAGCTACGGGACTTCCCAATGGCACTTC. Looking up the rest from reference TRBV5-4 and TRBJ2-5 gives the full variable domain: ETGVTQSPTHLIKTRGQQVTLRCSSQSGHNTVSWYQQALGQGPQFIFQYYREEENGRGNFPPRFSGLQFPNYSSELNVNALELDDSALYLCASSYGTSQWHFGPGTRLLVL.

This clone has a handful of counts. The CDR3 region has the DNA TGTGCCAGCAGCTTGGGGCAGTACACCGGGGAGCTGTTTTTT. Its protein product is CASSLGQYTGELFF. This sequence joins TRBV7-9 and TRBJ2-2; the D gene is possibly TRBD1 (5 bases). Trimming removed 3 bases from V and 3 bases from J, with 8 bases in between. Germline V CDR1 and CDR2: SEHNR, FQNEAQ (reference sequence). CDR3 length equals 14 residues.

This clone has just a few counts. The chain employs TRBV5-1 and TRBJ2-5; possibly TRBD1 or TRBD2 for D (5 bases each). Germline values: CDR1 SGHRS, CDR2 YFSETQ. This CDR3 is 14 amino acids long. V lost 4 bases to trimming and J lost 5 bases, with 15 bases between them. CDR3 nucleotides: TGCGCCAGCAGCACCCCGGGACCGCCGGAGACCCAGTACTTC. It yields the protein CASSTPGPPETQYF.

This clone was observed a few times. The chain combines TRBV6-6 with TRBJ2-7; no clear D. The CDR3 is 11 residues long. V shed 7 bases and J shed 0 bases, with 4 bases lying between them. CDR1 is MNHNY, CDR2 SVGAGI, per germline (reference sequence). The CDR3 nucleotides are TGTGCCAGCATGAACTCCTACGAGCAGTACTTC. It specifies CASMNSYEQYF.

This clone was recorded a few times. The chain joins TRBV27 to TRBJ1-1; possibly TRBD1 for D (6 bases). The V end lost 6 bases, the J end lost 7 bases, and 18 bases lay between the germline ends. CDR3 length: 14 amino acids. CDR1 MNHEY and CDR2 SMNVEV come from the germline V gene (reference sequence). The CDR3 region has the DNA TGTGCCAGCAGCTTACTAGGGGGGAGTGGTGAAGCTTTCTTT. This sequence encodes CASSLLGGSGEAFF.

This chain uses TRBV9 with TRBJ2-5; no definite D call. The germline gives CDR1 SGDLS, CDR2 YYNGEE. Trimming left V 1 base short and J 4 bases short, with 8 bases between. CDR3 length: 13 amino acids. CDR3: CASSVSLGETQYF. The CDR3 bases are TGTGCCAGCAGCGTAAGCCTCGGAGAGACCCAGTACTTC.

This clone was observed a handful of times. This chain joins TRBV27 and TRBJ2-7; TRBD1 might be the D (5 bases). The V gene lost 2 bases and the J gene lost 6 bases, with 14 bases spanning the gap. Per the germline V gene, CDR1 is MNHEY and CDR2 is SMNVEV (reference sequence). CDR3 size: 14 residues. The CDR3, as DNA: TGTGCCAGCAGTTTAACAGGCTCATGGAGCGAGCAGTACTTC. Its protein product is CASSLTGSWSEQYF.

This clone has just a few counts. The V call is TRBV2, the J call TRBJ1-5, with 10 bases fitting TRBD1. Germline CDR1 reads SNHLY; CDR2 reads FYNNEI. V lost 6 bases, J lost 11 bases, and 10 bases stayed unmatched. This CDR3 spans 14 amino acids. This CDR3 is CASRGTGDQSAQHF. The CDR3 DNA sequence: TGTGCCAGCAGGGGGACAGGGGACCAATCGGCCCAGCATTTT.

The rearrangement joins TRBV21-1 to TRBJ2-1; TRBD2, the D gene given by the table, was not confirmed from the DNA. TRBV21-1 corresponds to a pseudogene. The CDR3 runs to 18 residues. CDR3 in amino acids: CASSKALNQTSGNNEQFF. CDR3 DNA: TGTGCCAGCAGCAAAGCGCTCAATCAAACTAGCGGAAACAATGAGCAGTTCTTC.

The chain combines TRBV30 with TRBJ1-5; D perhaps matches TRBD1 (6 bases). Trimming removed 2 bases from V and 2 bases from J, with 19 bases in between. The CDR3 is 17 amino acids. Germline V gene lookup returns CDR1 GTSNPN and CDR2 SVGIG (reference sequence). CDR3 DNA: TGTGCCTGGAGTCTGGGACTTACAGGGTCGGGCAATCAGCCCCAGCATTTT. Translating it yields CAWSLGLTGSGNQPQHF.

The chain has TRBV4-1 and TRBJ2-7; the match to TRBD1 covers 8 bases. J lost 3 bases, V lost 3 bases, and 7 bases had no gene match. The length of the CDR3 is 15 residues. CDR1 is MGHRA and CDR2 is YSYEKL in the germline V gene. CDR3 protein: CASSHPGTGDYEQYF. The CDR3 DNA sequence: TGCGCCAGCAGCCACCCCGGGACAGGAGACTACGAGCAGTACTTC.

This clone was seen a handful of times. This chain links TRBV5-4 with TRBJ1-5, with 7 bases matching TRBD1. Germline V gives CDR1 SGHNT, CDR2 YYREEE (reference sequence). J lost 4 bases, V lost 3 bases, and 4 bases had no gene match. The CDR3 covers 14 residues. CDR3 in amino acids: CASSSGQANQPQHF. CDR3 DNA: TGTGCCAGCAGCTCCGGACAGGCTAATCAGCCCCAGCATTTT.

This clone was counted only a few times. The chain recombines TRBV5-6 with TRBJ1-2, with 10 nucleotides matching TRBD1. Germline CDR1 reads SGHDT; CDR2 reads YYEEEE. Losses at the gene ends were 3 bases for V and 5 bases for J; bases not matched to a gene: 7. The CDR3 extends over 15 amino acids. This chain's CDR3 is CASSSEGQGLYGYTF. CDR3 in DNA: TGTGCCAGCAGCTCAGAGGGACAGGGGCTTTATGGCTACACCTTC.

This clone was picked up a small number of times. V and J are TRBV11-2 and TRBJ2-1; TRBD1 agrees at 7 bases. The J segment lost 5 bases and the V segment lost 5 bases, leaving 9 bases of the junction unmatched. Germline V gene data show CDR1 as SGHAT and CDR2 as FQNNGV. The CDR3 has 15 amino acids. CDR3: CASSRDRGRNNEQFF. The CDR3 DNA reads TGTGCCAGCAGCCGGGACAGAGGAAGAAACAATGAGCAGTTCTTC. The full variable domain, in which reference TRBV11-2 and TRBJ2-1 provide the parts outside the CDR3, is EAGVAQSPRYKIIEKRQSVAFWCNPISGHATLYWYQQILGQGPKLLIQFQNNGVVDDSQLPKDRFSAERLKGVDSTLKIQPAKLEDSAVYLCASSRDRGRNNEQFFGPGTRLTVL.

A few counts support this clone. The genes are TRBV6-1 and TRBJ1-2; 8 bases agree with TRBD1. There are 17 residues in the CDR3. CDR1 is MNHNS and CDR2 is SASEGT in the germline V gene. The trim removed 1 base at V and 4 bases at J, leaving 11 bases unmatched. CDR3 region: CASSEVRSGTGLYGYTF. The DNA for the CDR3 is TGTGCCAGCAGTGAAGTCCGGTCCGGGACAGGACTCTATGGCTACACCTTC.

The table lists this clone with a few counts. The chain recombines TRBV15 with TRBJ2-1, with 7 positions matching TRBD1. The V segment lost 6 bases and the J segment 4 bases; nucleotides outside the gene matches: 6. From germline, CDR1 is LNHNV and CDR2 YYDKDF (reference sequence). The CDR3 extends over 14 amino acids. CDR3 in DNA: TGTGCCACCAGAGACAGGGCTACTTACAATGAGCAGTTCTTC. This codes for CATRDRATYNEQFF.

V and J are TRBV28 and TRBJ1-1; possibly TRBD1 for D (5 bases). The germline gives CDR1 MDHEN, CDR2 SYDVKM. The CDR3 sequence is 15 residues long. Trimming pared 6 bases from V and 7 bases from J, leaving 21 bases between. CDR3 sequence (DNA): TGTGCCAGCAGCCAGGCCCTTTCATCTAGGGGTGAAGCTTTCTTT. Translation: CASSQALSSRGEAFF. The full variable domain, rest sourced from reference TRBV28 and TRBJ1-1, is DVKVTQSSRYLVKRTGEKVFLECVQDMDHENMFWYRQDPGLGLRLIYFSYDVKMKEKGDIPEGYSVSREKKERFSLILESASTNQTSMYLCASSQALSSRGEAFFGQGTRLTVV.

This clone was found a few times. This chain uses TRBV7-3 with TRBJ2-7; possibly TRBD1 for D (6 bases). V lost 1 base and J lost 7, with 11 bases in between. The CDR3 runs 13 residues. Per the germline V gene, CDR1 is SGHTA and CDR2 is FQGTGA. This CDR3 is CASSLNVRGEQYF. Written as DNA, the CDR3 is TGTGCCAGCAGCTTAAATGTAAGGGGGGAGCAGTACTTC.

The table lists this clone with a few counts. The gene calls are TRBV28 and TRBJ1-4; tentative D call: TRBD1 (6 bases). Germline lookup yields CDR1 MDHEN and CDR2 SYDVKM. V lost 6 bases and J lost 8, with 16 bases in between. The CDR3 length is 14 residues. CDR3 region: CASRPGSGGEKLFF. The CDR3 coding sequence is TGTGCCAGCAGGCCGGGGTCTGGGGGCGAAAAACTGTTTTTT.

This clone is a singleton in its sample. The chain carries TRBV19 and TRBJ2-5, with D perhaps TRBD1 (5 bases). Trimming left V 5 bases short and J 5 bases short, with 15 bases between. Germline V gene lookup returns CDR1 LNHDA and CDR2 SQIVND (reference sequence). The CDR3 is 14 residues long. CDR3 DNA: TGTGCCAGTAGTTCCTATAGGGCAGGGGAGACCCAGTACTTC. It codes for CASSSYRAGETQYF.